This section outlines one T cell receptor beta chain sequence together with its context. Antigen unknown. The sample is drawn from a study of shared clonotypes between healthy human individuals. Notes on the study in general: An anticipated effect of sequencing depth on clonotype sharing among donors was recognized.

It was across several immunoSEQ plates that each subset's genomic DNA was evenly split. DNA at about 210 ng, around 30,000 T cell genomes, went into sorted-subset replicate PCRs. The method was immunoSEQ multiplex PCR; TCRdb's version includes in-frame clones alone and lacks a portion of them. The sample records roughly 2.4 million clones, roughly 95% being singletons. Trimming cost V 4 bases and J 0 bases; bases outside gene matches: 6. CDR3 length: 16 amino acids. Germline CDR1 is SGHRS and CDR2 is YFSETQ. V usage is TRBV5-1 and J usage is TRBJ2-7; TRBD2 matches at 11 bases. The specimen sequenced was naive CD4+ T cells sorted from blood. Stated subset: CD45RA+ positively selected. This clonotype was obtained from a man aged 18 to 30 in good health. The CDR3 sequence is CASSGGLAVDSYEQYF. In DNA form, the CDR3 reads TGCGCCAGCAGCGGGGGACTAGCGGTGGACTCCTACGAGCAGTACTTC.